This section outlines one TCR beta chain sequence together with its context. The source of the sample is a study of blood T cell repertoires in COVID-19. Study information: The origin of the acute and convalescent COVID-19 samples was the United States, Italy and Spain. PBMCs, B-cell-depleted T cells, or T cells provided the cDNA or gDNA that made up the material.

CDR3 size: 15 residues. Trimming removed 3 bases at V and 2 bases at J, with 11 bases between. The germline gives CDR1 MNHNS, CDR2 SASEGT. In the authors' workflow: It was from reference gene primer amplification that nucleated cell counts were estimated. Profiling relied on immunoSEQ multiplex PCR, and the TCRdb table lists in-frame clones only, not all of them. The V and J calls and clone size come from that table; D and trimming were worked out from the DNA. Among around 270,000 clones listed, roughly nine tenths were seen once. The sequence was collected from a man aged 40-49 years who had recovered from COVID-19. Sequences were obtained from peripheral blood. The rearrangement links TRBV6-1 to TRBJ2-4, with D hard to call. The CDR3 sequence: CASSDVGAPKNIQYF. Written as DNA, the CDR3 is TGTGCCAGCAGTGATGTCGGAGCGCCCAAAAACATTCAGTACTTC.